Below, 19 T cell receptor beta chains from the same sample are listed, as sequenced in a study of human T cells and chemical hapten exposure. Regarding time point: patch test 3, about 24 weeks after DPC sensitization. The treatment denotes: therapeutic diphenylcyclopropenone sensitization with weekly scalp DPC. TCRdb passed the RACE reads through MiXCR, listing each CDR3 protein once. The repertoire has over 150,000 distinct CDR3 sequences, 25% to 35% of them found once; the top ten carry under 2.5%. Sample: whole blood, taken in connection with sensitization to the hapten diphenylcyclopropenone (DPC). The receptors come from a young woman with alopecia areata. Some clones in this sample may be carry-over from other donors' samples.

This clonotype was counted a few times. This chain uses TRBV5-1 with TRBJ2-3; 7 positions match TRBD2. Looked up from germline, CDR1 is SGHRS and CDR2 is YFSETQ. V gave up 5 bases and J gave up 5 bases; unmatched junction bases: 11. This CDR3 is built from 15 residues. The CDR3 coding sequence is TGCGCCAGCAGATACTACGGGGTAGCGGGAGATACGCAGTATTTT. This sequence encodes CASRYYGVAGDTQYF.

This clonotype was observed a handful of times. The J gene is TRBJ2-5, the V gene TRBV10-3; D call uncertain. CDR3 length equals 13 residues. Per germline, CDR1 ENHRY and CDR2 SYGVKD. V lost 5 bases and J lost 3, with 10 bases in between. Written as DNA, the CDR3 is TGTGCCATCAGTACCCAATTAAAAGAGACCCAGTACTTC. Its protein product is CAISTQLKETQYF.

Many counts were recorded for this clonotype. The chain couples TRBV6-2 or TRBV6-3 to TRBJ1-1, with D unclear. The V end lost 0 bases, the J end lost 5 bases, and 10 bases lay between the germline ends. The CDR3 extends over 14 amino acids. CDR1 is MNHEY and CDR2 is SVGEGT in the germline V gene. The CDR3 protein is CASSYSLRQTEAFF. CDR3 nucleotides: TGTGCCAGCAGTTACTCGTTACGACAAACTGAAGCTTTCTTT.

This clonotype appeared a few times. This chain joins TRBV20-1 and TRBJ1-1; D may be TRBD1 (5 bases). The CDR3 is 14 residues long. V was pared by 6 bases and J by 0 bases, with 14 bases between. Germline V gene lookup returns CDR1 DFQATT and CDR2 SNEGSKA (reference sequence). Here the CDR3 DNA reads TGCAGTGCCAGACCGGGACTTCTGAACACTGAAGCTTTCTTT. Protein: CSARPGLLNTEAFF.

This clonotype has just a few counts. The chain couples TRBV20-1 to TRBJ2-5; 11 bases agree with TRBD1. Looked up from germline, CDR1 is DFQATT and CDR2 is SNEGSKA (reference sequence). V gave up 2 bases and J gave up 5 bases; unmatched junction bases: 4. CDR3 size: 14 residues. CDR3 region: CSARPRTGGETQYF. The CDR3 nucleotides read TGCAGTGCTAGACCAAGGACAGGGGGCGAGACCCAGTACTTC.

This clonotype was observed a handful of times. The gene calls are TRBV10-3 and TRBJ1-1, with D hard to call. Germline assignment: CDR1 ENHRY and CDR2 SYGVKD. This CDR3 has 13 amino acids. The V end lost 5 bases, the J end lost 0 bases, and 7 bases lay between the germline ends. In DNA form, the CDR3 reads TGTGCCATCAGTAATAGAATGAACACTGAAGCTTTCTTT. Its translation: CAISNRMNTEAFF.

The genes are TRBV12-3 or TRBV12-4 and TRBJ2-7; 7 bases match TRBD1. CDR3 length: 15 amino acids. J gave up 4 bases and V 1 base, and 7 bases lay outside the gene matches. The CDR3 is CASSLGDSLIYEQYF. In DNA, the CDR3 is TGTGCCAGCAGTTTAGGGGACAGCCTTATTTACGAGCAGTACTTC.

The gene calls are TRBV29-1 and TRBJ1-5; no reliable D call. This CDR3 contains 12 residues. V gave up 4 bases and J gave up 3 bases, with 7 bases separating them. In germline, CDR1 is SQVTM, CDR2 ANQGSEA. The CDR3 protein is CSVGRPNQPQHF. In DNA form, the CDR3 reads TGCAGCGTTGGACGGCCCAATCAGCCCCAGCATTTT.

A few counts support this clonotype. CDR3 protein: CSVDDQPQHF. In nucleotides, the CDR3 is TGCAGCGTTGACGATCAGCCCCAGCATTTT. This rearrangement joins TRBV29-1 to TRBJ1-5; no reliable D call. V was shortened by 3 bases and J by 5 bases, with 2 bases between the two germline ends. The germline gives CDR1 SQVTM, CDR2 ANQGSEA. The CDR3 is 10 amino acids.

This clonotype was counted many times. The chain couples TRBV21-1 to TRBJ1-4. TRBV21-1 is given as a pseudogene. This CDR3 has 12 residues. The CDR3 sequence: CASSKEAGKLFF. The CDR3 coding sequence is TGTGCCAGCAGCAAAGAGGCGGGAAAACTGTTTTTT.

The table lists this clonotype with a few counts. The chain uses TRBV6-2 or TRBV6-3 and TRBJ2-7; the match to TRBD1 covers 8 bases. Trimming removed 7 bases from V and 3 bases from J; junction bases left unmatched: 11. Germline assignment: CDR1 MNHEY and CDR2 SVGEGT. The CDR3 has 15 amino acids. The CDR3 bases are TGTGCCAGCACCAAAGGGGACAGGCCATTCTACGAGCAGTACTTC. Translated: CASTKGDRPFYEQYF.

This clonotype turned up a few times. The chain uses TRBV9 and TRBJ1-3, with D hard to call. V gave up 2 bases and J gave up 0 bases, with 9 bases separating them. CDR3 size: 15 residues. Germline CDR1 is SGDLS and CDR2 is YYNGEE. The CDR3 region is CASSVEGHSGNTIYF. The CDR3 DNA follows: TGTGCCAGCAGCGTGGAGGGCCACTCTGGAAACACCATATATTTT.

Here the CDR3 DNA reads TGTGCCATCCGTGGTACGGACCGCTACGAGCAGTACTTC. Protein sequence: CAIRGTDRYEQYF. The chain is built from TRBV10-3 and TRBJ2-7; no definite D call. Trimming cost V 8 bases and J 3 bases, with 14 bases left between them. Germline V gene lookup returns CDR1 ENHRY and CDR2 SYGVKD. This CDR3 has 13 residues.

This clonotype has only a few counts. The chain has TRBV5-1 and TRBJ1-4; 8 bases are shared with TRBD1. Per germline, CDR1 SGHRS and CDR2 YFSETQ. The CDR3 contains 15 residues. Unmatched junction bases numbered 3, after V lost 5 bases and J lost 0 bases. In DNA form, the CDR3 reads TGCGCCAGCAGTCTACAGGGGGCAACTAATGAAAAACTGTTTTTT. This gives the protein CASSLQGATNEKLFF.

CDR3: CASSPQGWVTEAFF. The CDR3 DNA is TGTGCCAGCAGCCCACAGGGGTGGGTCACTGAAGCTTTCTTT. The V call is TRBV14, the J call TRBJ1-1; 7 bases are a match to TRBD1. This CDR3 is built from 14 residues. CDR1 is SGHDN and CDR2 is FVKESK in the germline V gene. V lost 4 bases, J lost 4 bases, and 6 bases stayed unmatched. Variable domain in full (rest from reference TRBV14 and TRBJ1-1): EAGVTQFPSHSVIEKGQTVTLRCDPISGHDNLYWYRRVMGKEIKFLLHFVKESKQDESGMPNNRFLAERTGGTYSTLKVQPAELEDSGVYFCASSPQGWVTEAFFGQGTRLTVV.

The V call is TRBV4-3, the J call TRBJ1-1, with D maybe TRBD1 (5 bases). The CDR3 runs 15 residues. V lost 4 bases and J lost 0, with 12 bases in between. The V gene's germline CDR1 is LGHNA and CDR2 YSLEER. The DNA of the CDR3 is TGCGCCAGCAGCCGAACCAGGGTTATGAACACTGAAGCTTTCTTT. Translated: CASSRTRVMNTEAFF.

The chain carries TRBV28 and TRBJ1-6; 7 bases agree with TRBD1. V lost 5 bases, J lost 13 bases, and 5 bases stayed unmatched. Germline CDR1 and CDR2: MDHEN and SYDVKM. The CDR3 extends over 12 amino acids. CDR3 coding DNA: TGTGCCAGCAGTCTAGACAGGGCCCCCCTCCACTTT. Translated, it gives CASSLDRAPLHF.

The chain joins TRBV20-1 to TRBJ2-7; TRBD1 is a possible D gene (5 bases). The ends were cut back, 3 bases at V and 3 bases at J, with 18 bases in the middle. From germline, CDR1 is DFQATT and CDR2 SNEGSKA (reference sequence). The CDR3 sequence is 15 residues long. In DNA form, the CDR3 reads TGCAGTGCTAGGGGGCCTACTACTTTTATCTACGAGCAGTACTTC. Translation gives CSARGPTTFIYEQYF.

The rearrangement joins TRBV9 to TRBJ2-2; a weak D match, TRBD2 (5 bases). The germline V gene encodes CDR1 SGDLS and CDR2 YYNGEE. The V gene lost 0 bases and the J gene lost 3 bases, with 12 bases spanning the gap. CDR3 size: 16 residues. The CDR3 loop is CASSVGADGYTGELFF. The CDR3 DNA is TGTGCCAGCAGCGTAGGAGCGGACGGATACACCGGGGAGCTGTTTTTT.